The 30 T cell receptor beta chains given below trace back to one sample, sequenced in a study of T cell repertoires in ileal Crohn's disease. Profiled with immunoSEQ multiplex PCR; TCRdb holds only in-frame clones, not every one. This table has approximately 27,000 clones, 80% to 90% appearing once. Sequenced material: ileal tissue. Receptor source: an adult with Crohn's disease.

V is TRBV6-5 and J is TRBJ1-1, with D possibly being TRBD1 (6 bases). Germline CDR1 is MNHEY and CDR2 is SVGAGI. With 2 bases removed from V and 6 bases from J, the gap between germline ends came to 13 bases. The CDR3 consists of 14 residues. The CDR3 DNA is TGTGCCAGCAGTTACGGGGATGGGGGCGCTGAAGCTTTCTTT. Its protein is CASSYGDGGAEAFF.

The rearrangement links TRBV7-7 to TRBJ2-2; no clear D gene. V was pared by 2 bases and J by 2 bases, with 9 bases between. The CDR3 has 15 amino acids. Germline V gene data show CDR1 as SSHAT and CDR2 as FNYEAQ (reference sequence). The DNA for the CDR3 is TGTGCCAGCAGCTTAACCACAGCAAACACCGGGGAGCTGTTTTTT. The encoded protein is CASSLTTANTGELFF.

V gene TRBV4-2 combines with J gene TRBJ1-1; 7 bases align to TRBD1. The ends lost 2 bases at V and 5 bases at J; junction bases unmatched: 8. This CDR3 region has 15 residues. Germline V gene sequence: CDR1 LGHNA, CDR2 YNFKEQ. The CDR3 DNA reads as TGTGCCAGCAGCCAACGCGACAGGGAAGGAACTGAAGCTTTCTTT. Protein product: CASSQRDREGTEAFF.

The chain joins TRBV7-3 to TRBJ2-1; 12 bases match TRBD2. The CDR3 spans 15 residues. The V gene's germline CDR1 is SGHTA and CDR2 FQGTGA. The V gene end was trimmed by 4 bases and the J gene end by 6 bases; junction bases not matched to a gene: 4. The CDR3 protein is CASSSSSGGANEQFF. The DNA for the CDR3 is TGTGCCAGCAGCTCCTCTAGCGGGGGGGCCAATGAGCAGTTCTTC.

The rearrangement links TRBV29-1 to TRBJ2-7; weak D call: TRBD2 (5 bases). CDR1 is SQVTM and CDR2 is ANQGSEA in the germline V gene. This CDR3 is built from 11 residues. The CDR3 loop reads CSGFVEGMQYF. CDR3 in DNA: TGCAGTGGATTCGTTGAGGGCATGCAGTACTTC.

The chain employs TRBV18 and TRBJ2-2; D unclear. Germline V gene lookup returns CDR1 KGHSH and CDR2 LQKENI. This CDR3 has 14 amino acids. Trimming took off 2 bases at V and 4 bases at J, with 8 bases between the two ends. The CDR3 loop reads CASSPNTGTGELFF. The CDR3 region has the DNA TGTGCCAGCTCACCAAATACGGGCACCGGGGAGCTGTTTTTT.

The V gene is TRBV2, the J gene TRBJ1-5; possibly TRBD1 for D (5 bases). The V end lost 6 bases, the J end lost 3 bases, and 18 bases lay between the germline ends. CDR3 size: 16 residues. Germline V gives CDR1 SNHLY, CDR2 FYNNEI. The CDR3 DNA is TGTGCCAGCAGGGCAGGGTTGGGGAATCCCAATCAGCCCCAGCATTTT. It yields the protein CASRAGLGNPNQPQHF.

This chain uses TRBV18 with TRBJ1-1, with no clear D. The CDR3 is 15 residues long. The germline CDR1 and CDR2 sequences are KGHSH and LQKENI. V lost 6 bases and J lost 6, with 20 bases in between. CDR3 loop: CASSPPAGSPSEAFF. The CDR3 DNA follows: TGTGCCAGCTCCCCCCCGGCGGGAAGCCCGTCTGAAGCTTTCTTT.

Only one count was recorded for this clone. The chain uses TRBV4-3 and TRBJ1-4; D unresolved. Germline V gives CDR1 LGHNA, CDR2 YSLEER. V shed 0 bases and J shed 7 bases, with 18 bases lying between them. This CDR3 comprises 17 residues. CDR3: CASSQEQFETVGEKLFF. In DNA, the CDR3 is TGCGCCAGCAGCCAAGAACAGTTCGAGACGGTGGGTGAAAAACTGTTTTTT.

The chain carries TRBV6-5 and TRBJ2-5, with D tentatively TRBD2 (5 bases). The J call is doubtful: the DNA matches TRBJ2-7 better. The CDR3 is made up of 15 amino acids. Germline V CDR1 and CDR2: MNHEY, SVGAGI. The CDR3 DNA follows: TGTGCCAGCAGTTACAACGGAGGTGACTCCTACGAGCAGTACTTC. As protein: CASSYNGGDSYEQYF.

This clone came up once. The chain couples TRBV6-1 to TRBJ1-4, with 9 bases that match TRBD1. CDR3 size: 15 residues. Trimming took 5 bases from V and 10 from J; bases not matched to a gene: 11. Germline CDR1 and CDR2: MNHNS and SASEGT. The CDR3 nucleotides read TGTGCCAGCAGTCCCCAGGACAGGGGTGTAGGAAAACTGTTTTTT. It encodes CASSPQDRGVGKLFF.

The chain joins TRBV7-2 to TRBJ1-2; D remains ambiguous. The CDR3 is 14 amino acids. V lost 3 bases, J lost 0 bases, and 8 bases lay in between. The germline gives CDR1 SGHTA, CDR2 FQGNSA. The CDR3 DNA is TGTGCCAGCAGCTTGGACGGGGCTAACTATGGCTACACCTTC. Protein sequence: CASSLDGANYGYTF.

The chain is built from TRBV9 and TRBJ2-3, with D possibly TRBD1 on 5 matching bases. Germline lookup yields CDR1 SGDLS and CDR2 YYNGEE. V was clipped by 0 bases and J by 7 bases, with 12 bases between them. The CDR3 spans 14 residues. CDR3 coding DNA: TGTGCCAGCAGCGTAGCTCCAGGGATGAATACGCAGTATTTT. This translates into CASSVAPGMNTQYF.

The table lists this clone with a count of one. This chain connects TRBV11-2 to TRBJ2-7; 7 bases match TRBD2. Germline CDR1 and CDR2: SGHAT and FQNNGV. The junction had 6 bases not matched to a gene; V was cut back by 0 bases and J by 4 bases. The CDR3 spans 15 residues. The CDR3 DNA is TGTGCCAGCAGCTTAGAGGTGGGGGGGGTTTACGAGCAGTACTTC. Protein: CASSLEVGGVYEQYF.

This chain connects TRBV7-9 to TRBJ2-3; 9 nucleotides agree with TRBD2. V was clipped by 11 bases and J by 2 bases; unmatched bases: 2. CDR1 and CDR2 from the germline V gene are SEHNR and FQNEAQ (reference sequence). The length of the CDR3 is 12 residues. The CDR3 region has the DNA TGTGCCTGCGGGGGGGCCACAGATACGCAGTATTTT. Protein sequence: CACGGATDTQYF. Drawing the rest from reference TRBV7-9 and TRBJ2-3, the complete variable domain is DTGVSQNPRHKITKRGQNVTFRCDPISEHNRLYWYRQTLGQGPEFLTYFQNEAQLEKSRLLSDRFSAERPKGSFSTLEIQRTEQGDSAMYLCACGGATDTQYFGPGTRLTVL.

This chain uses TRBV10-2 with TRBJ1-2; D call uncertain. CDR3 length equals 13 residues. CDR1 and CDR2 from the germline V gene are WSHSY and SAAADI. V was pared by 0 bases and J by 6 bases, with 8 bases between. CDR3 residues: CASSESSGNGYTF. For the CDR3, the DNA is TGCGCCAGCAGTGAGTCTTCGGGGAATGGCTACACCTTC.

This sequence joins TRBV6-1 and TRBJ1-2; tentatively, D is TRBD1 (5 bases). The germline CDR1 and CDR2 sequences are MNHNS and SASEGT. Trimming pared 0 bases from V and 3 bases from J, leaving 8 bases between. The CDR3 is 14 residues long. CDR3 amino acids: CASSEAAGHYGYTF. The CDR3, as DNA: TGTGCCAGCAGTGAAGCAGCGGGGCACTATGGCTACACCTTC.

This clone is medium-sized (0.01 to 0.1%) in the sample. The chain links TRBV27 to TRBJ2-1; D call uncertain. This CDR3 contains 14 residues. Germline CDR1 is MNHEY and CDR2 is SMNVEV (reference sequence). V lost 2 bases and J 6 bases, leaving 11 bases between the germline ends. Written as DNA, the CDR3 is TGTGCCAGCAGTTTAGGGCAGTATTTCAATGAGCAGTTCTTC. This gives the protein CASSLGQYFNEQFF.

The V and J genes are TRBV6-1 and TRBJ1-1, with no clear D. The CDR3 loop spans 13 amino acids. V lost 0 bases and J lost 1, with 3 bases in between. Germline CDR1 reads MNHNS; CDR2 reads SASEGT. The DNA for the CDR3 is TGTGCCAGCAGTGAAGCGGCGAACACTGAAGCTTTCTTT. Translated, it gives CASSEAANTEAFF.

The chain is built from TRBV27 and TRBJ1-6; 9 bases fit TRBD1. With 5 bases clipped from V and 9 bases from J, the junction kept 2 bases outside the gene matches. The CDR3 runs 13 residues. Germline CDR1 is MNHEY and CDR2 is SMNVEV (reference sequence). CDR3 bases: TGTGCCAGCAGTGGGACAGGGACTTCACCCCTCCACTTT. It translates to CASSGTGTSPLHF.

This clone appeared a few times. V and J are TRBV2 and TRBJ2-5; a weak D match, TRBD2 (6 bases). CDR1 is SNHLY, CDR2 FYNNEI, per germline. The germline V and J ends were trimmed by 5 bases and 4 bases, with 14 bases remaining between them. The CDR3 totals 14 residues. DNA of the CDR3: TGTGCCAGCAGTCCGGGACTCGCGATAGAGACCCAGTACTTC. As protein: CASSPGLAIETQYF.

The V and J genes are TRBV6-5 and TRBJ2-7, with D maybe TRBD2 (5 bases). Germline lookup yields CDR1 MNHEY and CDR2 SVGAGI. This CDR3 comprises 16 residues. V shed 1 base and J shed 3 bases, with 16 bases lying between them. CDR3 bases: TGTGCCAGCAGTTACTGGCTTTCGGGATATATCTACGAGCAGTACTTC. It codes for CASSYWLSGYIYEQYF.

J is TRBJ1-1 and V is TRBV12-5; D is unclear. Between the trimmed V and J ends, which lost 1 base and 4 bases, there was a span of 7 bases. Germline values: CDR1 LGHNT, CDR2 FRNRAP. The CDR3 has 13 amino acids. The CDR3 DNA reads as TGTGCTAGTGGTTTGGGAACTATCACTGAAGCTTTCTTT. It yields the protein CASGLGTITEAFF.

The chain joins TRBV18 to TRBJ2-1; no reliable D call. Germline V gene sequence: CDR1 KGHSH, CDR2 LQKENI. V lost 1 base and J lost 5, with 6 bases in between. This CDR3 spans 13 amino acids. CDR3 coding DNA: TGTGCCAGCTCACCACTCCCAGACAATGAGCAGTTCTTC. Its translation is CASSPLPDNEQFF. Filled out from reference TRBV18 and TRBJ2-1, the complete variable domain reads NAGVMQNPRHLVRRRGQEARLRCSPMKGHSHVYWYRQLPEEGLKFMVYLQKENIIDESGMPKERFSAEFPKEGPSILRIQQVVRGDSAAYFCASSPLPDNEQFFGPGTRLTVL.

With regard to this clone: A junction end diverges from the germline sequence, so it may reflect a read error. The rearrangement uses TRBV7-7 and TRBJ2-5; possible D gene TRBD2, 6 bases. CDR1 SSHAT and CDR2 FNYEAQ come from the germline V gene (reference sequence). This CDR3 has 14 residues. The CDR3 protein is CASSSLSGGETQYF. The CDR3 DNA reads TGTGCTAGCAGCTCCCTGAGCGGAGGGGAGACCCAGTACTTC.

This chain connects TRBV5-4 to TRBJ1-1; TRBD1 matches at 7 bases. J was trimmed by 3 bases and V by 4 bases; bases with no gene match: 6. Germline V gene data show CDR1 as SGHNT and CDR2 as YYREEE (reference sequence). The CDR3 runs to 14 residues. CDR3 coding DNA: TGTGCCAGCAGCGCCGGGACAGCGGACACTGAAGCTTTCTTT. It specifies CASSAGTADTEAFF.

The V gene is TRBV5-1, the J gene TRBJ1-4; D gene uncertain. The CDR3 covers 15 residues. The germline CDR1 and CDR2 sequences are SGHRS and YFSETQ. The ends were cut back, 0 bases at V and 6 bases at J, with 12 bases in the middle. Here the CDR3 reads CASSLDDAVYEKLFF. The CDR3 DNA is TGCGCCAGCAGCTTGGACGACGCGGTATATGAAAAACTGTTTTTT.

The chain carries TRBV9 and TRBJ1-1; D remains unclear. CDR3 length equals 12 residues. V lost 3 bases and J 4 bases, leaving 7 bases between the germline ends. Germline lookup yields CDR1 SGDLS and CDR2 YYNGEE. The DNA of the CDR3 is TGTGCCAGCAGCGAGAGGGCCACTGAAGCTTTCTTT. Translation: CASSERATEAFF. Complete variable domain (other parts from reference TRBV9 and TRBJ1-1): DSGVTQTPKHLITATGQRVTLRCSPRSGDLSVYWYQQSLDQGLQFLIQYYNGEERAKGNILERFSAQQFPDLHSELNLSSLELGDSALYFCASSERATEAFFGQGTRLTVV.

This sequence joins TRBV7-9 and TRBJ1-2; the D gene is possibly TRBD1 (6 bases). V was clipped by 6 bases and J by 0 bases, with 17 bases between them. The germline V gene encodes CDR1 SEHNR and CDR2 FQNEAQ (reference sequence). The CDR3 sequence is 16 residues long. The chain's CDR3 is CASSYVRDISNYGYTF. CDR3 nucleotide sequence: TGTGCCAGCAGTTACGTACGGGACATATCTAACTATGGCTACACCTTC.

CDR3 protein: CASSPPGAGGSEAFF. In DNA, the CDR3 is TGCGCCAGCTCCCCCCCCGGGGCAGGGGGCAGTGAAGCTTTCTTT. The chain recombines TRBV4-3 with TRBJ1-1, with TRBD1 matching over 8 bases. CDR3 length: 15 amino acids. J lost 7 bases, V lost 8 bases, and 15 bases had no gene match. The germline V gene has CDR1 LGHNA and CDR2 YSLEER.